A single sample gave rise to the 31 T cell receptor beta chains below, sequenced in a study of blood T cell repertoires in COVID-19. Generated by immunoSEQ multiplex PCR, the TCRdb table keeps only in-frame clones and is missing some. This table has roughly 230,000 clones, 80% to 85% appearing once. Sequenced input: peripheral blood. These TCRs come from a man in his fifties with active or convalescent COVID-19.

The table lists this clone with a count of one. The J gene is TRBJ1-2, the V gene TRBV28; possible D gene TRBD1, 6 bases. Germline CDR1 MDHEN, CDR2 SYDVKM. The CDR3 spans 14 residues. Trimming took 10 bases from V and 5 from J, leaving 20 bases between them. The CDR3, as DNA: TGTGCCACGCAACGGTTGGGGGCAGGGTATGGCTACACCTTC. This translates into CATQRLGAGYGYTF.

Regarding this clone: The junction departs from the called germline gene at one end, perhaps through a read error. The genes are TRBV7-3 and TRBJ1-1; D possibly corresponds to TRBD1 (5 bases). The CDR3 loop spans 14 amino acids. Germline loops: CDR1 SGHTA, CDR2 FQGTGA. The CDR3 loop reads CASSLKGPGTEAFF. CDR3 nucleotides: TGTGCCAGCAGTTTAAAGGGGCCCGGGACTGAGGCTTTCTTT.

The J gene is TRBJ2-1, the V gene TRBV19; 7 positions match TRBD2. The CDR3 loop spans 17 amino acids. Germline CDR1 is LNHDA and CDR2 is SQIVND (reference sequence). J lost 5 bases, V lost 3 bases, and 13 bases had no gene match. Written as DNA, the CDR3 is TGTGCCAGTAGTATCCTTTTAGGGCGGGGGTCGCACAATGAGCAGTTCTTC. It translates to CASSILLGRGSHNEQFF.

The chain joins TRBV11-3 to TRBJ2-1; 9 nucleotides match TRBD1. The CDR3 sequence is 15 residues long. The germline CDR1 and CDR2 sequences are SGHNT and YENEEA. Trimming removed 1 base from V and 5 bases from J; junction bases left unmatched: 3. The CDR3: CASSLGQGGNNEQFF. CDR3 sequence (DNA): TGTGCCAGCAGCTTAGGACAGGGGGGCAACAATGAGCAGTTCTTC.

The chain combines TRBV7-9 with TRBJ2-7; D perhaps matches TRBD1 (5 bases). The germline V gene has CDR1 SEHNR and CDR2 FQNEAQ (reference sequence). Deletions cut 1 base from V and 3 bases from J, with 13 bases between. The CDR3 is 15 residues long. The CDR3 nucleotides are TGTGCCAGCAGCTTAGTTTCACAGGTTTACTACGAGCAGTACTTC. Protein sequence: CASSLVSQVYYEQYF. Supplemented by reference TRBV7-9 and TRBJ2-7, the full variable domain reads DTGVSQNPRHKITKRGQNVTFRCDPISEHNRLYWYRQTLGQGPEFLTYFQNEAQLEKSRLLSDRFSAERPKGSFSTLEIQRTEQGDSAMYLCASSLVSQVYYEQYFGPGTRLTVT.

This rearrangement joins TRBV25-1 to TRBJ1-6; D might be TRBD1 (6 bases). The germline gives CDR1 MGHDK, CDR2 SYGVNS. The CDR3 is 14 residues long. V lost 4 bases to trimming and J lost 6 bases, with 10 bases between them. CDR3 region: CASSAGRGNSPLHF. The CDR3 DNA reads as TGTGCCAGCAGTGCGGGCAGGGGTAATTCACCCCTCCACTTT.

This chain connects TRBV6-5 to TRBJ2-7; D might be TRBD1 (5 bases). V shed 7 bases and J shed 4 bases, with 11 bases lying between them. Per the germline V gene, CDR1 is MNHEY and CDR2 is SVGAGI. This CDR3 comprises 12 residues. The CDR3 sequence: CASTGKGYEQYF. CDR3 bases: TGTGCCAGCACAGGGAAGGGGTACGAGCAGTACTTC.

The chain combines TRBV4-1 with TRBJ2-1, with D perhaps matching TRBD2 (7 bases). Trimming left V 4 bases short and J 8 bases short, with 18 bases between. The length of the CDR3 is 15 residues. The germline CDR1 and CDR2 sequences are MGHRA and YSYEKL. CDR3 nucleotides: TGCGCCAGCAGCCTACGGGTGGGGGGGGCTTATGAGCAGTTCTTC. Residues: CASSLRVGGAYEQFF.

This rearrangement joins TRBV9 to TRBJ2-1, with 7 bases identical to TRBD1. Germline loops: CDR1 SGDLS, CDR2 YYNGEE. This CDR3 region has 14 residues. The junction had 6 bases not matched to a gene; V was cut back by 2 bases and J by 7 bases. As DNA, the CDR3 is TGTGCCAGCAGCGTCGGACAGGCATTGAATGAGCAGTTCTTC. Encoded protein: CASSVGQALNEQFF.

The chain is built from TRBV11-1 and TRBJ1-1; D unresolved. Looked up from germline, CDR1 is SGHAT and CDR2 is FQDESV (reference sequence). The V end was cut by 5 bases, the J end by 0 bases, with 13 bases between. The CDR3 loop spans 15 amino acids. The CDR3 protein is CASSPDLGLNTEAFF. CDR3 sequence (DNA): TGTGCCAGCAGCCCCGACCTTGGGCTGAACACTGAAGCTTTCTTT.

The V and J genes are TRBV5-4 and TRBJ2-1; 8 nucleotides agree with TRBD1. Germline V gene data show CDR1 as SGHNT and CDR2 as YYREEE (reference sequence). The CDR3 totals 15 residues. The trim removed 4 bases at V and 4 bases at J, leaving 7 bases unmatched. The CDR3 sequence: CASSPRTGKYNEQFF. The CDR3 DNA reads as TGTGCCAGCAGCCCCCGGACAGGGAAGTACAATGAGCAGTTCTTC.

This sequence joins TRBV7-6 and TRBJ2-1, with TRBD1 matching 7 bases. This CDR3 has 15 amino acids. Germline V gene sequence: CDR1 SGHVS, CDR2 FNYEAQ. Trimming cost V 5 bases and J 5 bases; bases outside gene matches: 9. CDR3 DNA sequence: TGTGCCAGCAGCCGAGAGACAGGGCGGGACAATGAGCAGTTCTTC. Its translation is CASSRETGRDNEQFF.

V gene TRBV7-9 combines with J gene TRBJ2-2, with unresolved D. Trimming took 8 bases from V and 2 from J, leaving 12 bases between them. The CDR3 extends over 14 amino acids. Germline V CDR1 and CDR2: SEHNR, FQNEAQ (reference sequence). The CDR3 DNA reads TGTGCCAGCGGCGGCGGAGTTAACACCGGGGAGCTGTTTTTT. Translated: CASGGGVNTGELFF.

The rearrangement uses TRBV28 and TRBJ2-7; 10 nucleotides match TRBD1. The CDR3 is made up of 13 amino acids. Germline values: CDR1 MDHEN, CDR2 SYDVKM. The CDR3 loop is CASSPTGQGWASV. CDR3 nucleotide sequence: TGTGCCAGCAGTCCAACGGGACAGGGGTGGGCTAGCGTC.

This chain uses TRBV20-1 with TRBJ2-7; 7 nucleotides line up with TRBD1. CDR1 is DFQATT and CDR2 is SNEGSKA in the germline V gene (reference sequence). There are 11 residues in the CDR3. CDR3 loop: CSGTVENEQYF. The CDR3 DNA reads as TGCAGCGGGACAGTAGAAAACGAGCAGTACTTC.

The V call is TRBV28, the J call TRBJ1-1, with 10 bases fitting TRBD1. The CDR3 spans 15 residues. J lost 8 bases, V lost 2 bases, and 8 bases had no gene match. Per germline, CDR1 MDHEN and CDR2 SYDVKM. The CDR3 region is CASSLPDRDRGEAFF. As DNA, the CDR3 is TGTGCCAGCAGTTTACCCGACCGGGACAGGGGAGAAGCTTTCTTT. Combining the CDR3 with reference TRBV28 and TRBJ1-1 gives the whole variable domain DVKVTQSSRYLVKRTGEKVFLECVQDMDHENMFWYRQDPGLGLRLIYFSYDVKMKEKGDIPEGYSVSREKKERFSLILESASTNQTSMYLCASSLPDRDRGEAFFGQGTRLTVV.

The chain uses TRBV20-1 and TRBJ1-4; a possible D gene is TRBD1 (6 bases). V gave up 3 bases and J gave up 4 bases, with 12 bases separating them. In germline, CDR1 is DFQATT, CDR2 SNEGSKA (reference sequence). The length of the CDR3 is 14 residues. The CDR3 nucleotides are TGCAGTGCTAGTGAAGGCAGGGGTAATGAAAAACTGTTTTTT. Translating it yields CSASEGRGNEKLFF.

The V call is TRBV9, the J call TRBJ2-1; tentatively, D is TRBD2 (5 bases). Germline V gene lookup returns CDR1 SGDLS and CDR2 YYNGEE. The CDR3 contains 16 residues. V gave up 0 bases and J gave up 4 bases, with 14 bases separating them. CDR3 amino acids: CASSVATTRIYNEQFF. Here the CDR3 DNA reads TGTGCCAGCAGCGTAGCTACCACTAGAATTTACAATGAGCAGTTCTTC.

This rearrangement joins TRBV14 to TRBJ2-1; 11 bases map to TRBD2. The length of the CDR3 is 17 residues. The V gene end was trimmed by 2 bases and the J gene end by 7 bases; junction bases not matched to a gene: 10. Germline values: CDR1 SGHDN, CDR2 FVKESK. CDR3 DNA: TGTGCCAGCAGCCAATTTAGCGGGGGGGTCCTTTCGAATGAGCAGTTCTTC. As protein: CASSQFSGGVLSNEQFF.

In DNA form, the CDR3 reads TGTGCCAGCAGCCCATCTCTGGACGGGGGGGGGAACACAGATACGCAGTATTTT. Its translation: CASSPSLDGGGNTDTQYF. The chain links TRBV5-4 to TRBJ2-3; 8 bases map to TRBD2. This CDR3 is 18 amino acids long. Germline CDR1 is SGHNT and CDR2 is YYREEE (reference sequence). V lost 4 bases, J lost 2 bases, and 15 bases stayed unmatched.

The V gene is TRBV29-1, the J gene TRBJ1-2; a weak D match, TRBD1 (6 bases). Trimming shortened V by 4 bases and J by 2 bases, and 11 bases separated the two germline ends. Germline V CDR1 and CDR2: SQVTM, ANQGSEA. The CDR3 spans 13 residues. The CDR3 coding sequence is TGCAGCGTTGGGACAGCCGTAAACTATGGCTACACCTTC. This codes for CSVGTAVNYGYTF.

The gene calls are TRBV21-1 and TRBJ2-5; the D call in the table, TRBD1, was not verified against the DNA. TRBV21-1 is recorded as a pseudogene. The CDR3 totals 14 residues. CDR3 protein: CASSRRTEQETQYF. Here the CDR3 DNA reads TGTGCCAGCAGCAGACGGACAGAGCAAGAGACCCAGTACTTC.

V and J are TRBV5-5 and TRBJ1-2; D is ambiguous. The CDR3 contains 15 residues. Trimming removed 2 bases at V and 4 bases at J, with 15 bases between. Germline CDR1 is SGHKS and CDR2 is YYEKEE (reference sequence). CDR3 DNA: TGTGCCAGCAGCTTAGATCCCAACACCCGCTATGGCTACACCTTC. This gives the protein CASSLDPNTRYGYTF. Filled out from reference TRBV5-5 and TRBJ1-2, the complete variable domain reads DAGVTQSPTHLIKTRGQQVTLRCSPISGHKSVSWYQQVLGQGPQFIFQYYEKEERGRGNFPDRFSARQFPNYSSELNVNALLLGDSALYLCASSLDPNTRYGYTFGSGTRLTVV.

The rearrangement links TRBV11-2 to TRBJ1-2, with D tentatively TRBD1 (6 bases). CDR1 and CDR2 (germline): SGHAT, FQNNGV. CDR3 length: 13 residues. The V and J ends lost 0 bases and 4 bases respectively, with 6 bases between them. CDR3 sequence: CASSLEQGYGYTF. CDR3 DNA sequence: TGTGCCAGCAGCTTAGAACAGGGCTATGGCTACACCTTC.

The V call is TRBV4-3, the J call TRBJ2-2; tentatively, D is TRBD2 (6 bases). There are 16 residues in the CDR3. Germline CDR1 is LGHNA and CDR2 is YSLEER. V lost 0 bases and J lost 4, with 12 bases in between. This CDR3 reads CASSQELRGGTGELFF. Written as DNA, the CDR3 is TGCGCCAGCAGCCAAGAGTTGCGGGGAGGCACCGGGGAGCTGTTTTTT.

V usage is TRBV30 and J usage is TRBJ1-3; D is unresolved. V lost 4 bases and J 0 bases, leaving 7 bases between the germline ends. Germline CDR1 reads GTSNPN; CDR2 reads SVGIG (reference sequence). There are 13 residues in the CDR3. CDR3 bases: TGTGCCTGGAACACAGTCTCTGGAAACACCATATATTTT. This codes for CAWNTVSGNTIYF.

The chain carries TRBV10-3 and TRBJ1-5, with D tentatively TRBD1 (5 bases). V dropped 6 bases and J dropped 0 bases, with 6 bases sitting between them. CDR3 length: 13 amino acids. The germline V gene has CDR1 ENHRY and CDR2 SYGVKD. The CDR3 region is CAISDSSNQPQHF. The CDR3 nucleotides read TGTGCCATCAGCGACAGTAGCAATCAGCCCCAGCATTTT.

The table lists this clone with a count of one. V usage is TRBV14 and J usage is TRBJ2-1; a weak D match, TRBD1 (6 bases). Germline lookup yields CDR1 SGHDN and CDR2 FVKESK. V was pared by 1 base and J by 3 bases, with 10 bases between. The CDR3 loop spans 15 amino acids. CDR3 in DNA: TGTGCCAGCAGCCAAGTCGTAGGGGGCTACAATGAGCAGTTCTTC. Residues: CASSQVVGGYNEQFF.

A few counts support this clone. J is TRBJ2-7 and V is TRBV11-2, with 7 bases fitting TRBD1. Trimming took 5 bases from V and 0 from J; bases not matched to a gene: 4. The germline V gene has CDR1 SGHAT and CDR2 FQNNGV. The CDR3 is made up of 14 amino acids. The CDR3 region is CASSQQGISYEQYF. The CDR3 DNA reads TGTGCCAGCAGCCAACAGGGGATCTCCTACGAGCAGTACTTC.

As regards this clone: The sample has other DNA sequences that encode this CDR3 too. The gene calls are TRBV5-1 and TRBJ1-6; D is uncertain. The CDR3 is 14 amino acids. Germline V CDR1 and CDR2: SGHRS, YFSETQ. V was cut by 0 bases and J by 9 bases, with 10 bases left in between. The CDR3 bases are TGCGCCAGCAGCTTGGATCTGGGGAGTTCACCCCTCCACTTT. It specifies CASSLDLGSSPLHF.

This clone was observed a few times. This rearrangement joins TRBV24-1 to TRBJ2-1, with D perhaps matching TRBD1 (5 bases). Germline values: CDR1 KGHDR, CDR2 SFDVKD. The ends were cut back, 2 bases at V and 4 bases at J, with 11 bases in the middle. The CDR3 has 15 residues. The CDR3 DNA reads TGTGCCACCAGTGATTCGTTCCAGGGTTACAATGAGCAGTTCTTC. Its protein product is CATSDSFQGYNEQFF.